Listed here are 17 T cell receptor beta chains from one sample, sequenced in a study of blood T cells in healthy people across ages. The authors ran a second PCR of 7 to 11 cycles using a sample-barcoded 5' primer and a J-beta primer mix. TCRdb ran MiXCR on the 5' RACE reads and lists one entry per CDR3 protein. This table holds around 1,100,000 distinct CDR3 sequences, around two fifths found once. The specimen was blood. These receptors all stem from a man aged 18-30 years in good health.

This clonotype turned up a few times. The chain links TRBV2 to TRBJ2-7, with D maybe TRBD1 (6 bases). The CDR3 length is 13 residues. CDR1 and CDR2 from the germline V gene are SNHLY and FYNNEI. Trimming pared 6 bases from V and 5 bases from J, leaving 14 bases between. CDR3 bases: TGTGCCAGCAGCGGCCTACAGGGAAACGAGCAGTACTTC. It specifies CASSGLQGNEQYF.

This clonotype has only a few counts. This chain uses TRBV4-3 with TRBJ2-2; D is ambiguous. Germline V CDR1 and CDR2: LGHNA, YSLEER. Trimming cost V 1 base and J 6 bases, with 3 bases left between them. This CDR3 comprises 12 residues. Here the CDR3 reads CASSQASGELFF. CDR3 coding DNA: TGCGCCAGCAGCCAAGCTTCCGGGGAGCTGTTTTTT.

This clonotype was counted between two and nine times. The rearrangement uses TRBV4-2 and TRBJ2-3; 8 bases fit TRBD2. The CDR3 covers 16 residues. V was pared by 1 base and J by 2 bases, with 5 bases of the junction left unmatched. Germline V lookup: CDR1 LGHNA, CDR2 YNFKEQ. The DNA for the CDR3 is TGTGCCAGCAGCCAAGGACCGGGGGGGCCCACAGATACGCAGTATTTT. Translated, it gives CASSQGPGGPTDTQYF.

This clonotype turned up a few times. The chain links TRBV5-1 to TRBJ2-2, with D maybe TRBD1 (6 bases). Germline V gene lookup returns CDR1 SGHRS and CDR2 YFSETQ. This CDR3 comprises 16 residues. V was pared by 0 bases and J by 4 bases, with 13 bases between. The CDR3 reads CASSLVTGSFTGELFF. The CDR3 DNA reads TGCGCCAGCAGCTTGGTCACAGGGTCTTTCACCGGGGAGCTGTTTTTT.

CDR3 region: CASETANYGYTF. CDR3 sequence (DNA): TGTGCCTCCGAAACGGCTAACTATGGCTACACCTTC. The chain is built from TRBV9 and TRBJ1-2; D remains ambiguous. Trimming left V 10 bases short and J 0 bases short, with 10 bases between. This CDR3 has 12 amino acids. Germline V gene lookup returns CDR1 SGDLS and CDR2 YYNGEE.

The chain carries TRBV7-2 and TRBJ2-1; 8 bases line up with TRBD2. CDR1 and CDR2 from the germline V gene are SGHTA and FQGNSA. V lost 5 bases and J lost 0; bases outside the gene matches: 6. The CDR3 is 16 residues long. The DNA of the CDR3 is TGTGCCAGCAGCCCAAGCGGGGGCTTCTCCTACAATGAGCAGTTCTTC. Amino acid sequence: CASSPSGGFSYNEQFF.

This clonotype appeared a few times. Here the CDR3 DNA reads TGTGCCATCAGTGACGACGGACCAGGGGTGGATACGCAGTATTTT. Translating gives CAISDDGPGVDTQYF. The genes are TRBV10-3 and TRBJ2-3; D possibly corresponds to TRBD1 (6 bases). The CDR3 loop spans 15 amino acids. The germline CDR1 and CDR2 sequences are ENHRY and SYGVKD. Trimming removed 3 bases at V and 6 bases at J, with 16 bases between.

The CDR3 protein is CASSTRQGTYNEQFF. In DNA, the CDR3 is TGTGCCAGCAGCACCCGACAGGGCACCTACAATGAGCAGTTCTTC. This chain uses TRBV9 with TRBJ2-1; 7 bases map to TRBD1. In germline, CDR1 is SGDLS, CDR2 YYNGEE. The CDR3 spans 15 residues. After removal of 4 bases from V and 2 bases from J, the junction contained 6 bases not matched to a gene.

This clonotype was counted only a few times. The gene calls are TRBV9 and TRBJ2-1; D may be TRBD2 (5 bases). The length of the CDR3 is 16 residues. V shed 4 bases and J shed 4 bases, with 18 bases lying between them. The V gene's germline CDR1 is SGDLS and CDR2 YYNGEE. In nucleotides, the CDR3 is TGTGCCAGCAGCCCAACCCCAAGCGGAAGGTACAATGAGCAGTTCTTC. Translating it yields CASSPTPSGRYNEQFF.

The chain uses TRBV2 and TRBJ1-5; no reliable D call. This CDR3 comprises 12 residues. Germline V gene sequence: CDR1 SNHLY, CDR2 FYNNEI. Trimming shortened V by 10 bases and J by 3 bases, and 10 bases separated the two germline ends. The CDR3, as DNA: TGTGCCACCTCCTTGGACAATCAGCCCCAGCATTTT. Encoded protein: CATSLDNQPQHF.

This clonotype was seen a few times. This chain connects TRBV12-3 or TRBV12-4 to TRBJ2-7; 9 bases match TRBD1. This CDR3 is built from 16 residues. Germline trimming cut 5 bases from V and 5 bases from J; bases unmatched to any gene: 13. CDR3 amino acids: CASSPGPGTGFNEQYF. DNA of the CDR3: TGTGCCAGCAGTCCTGGACCCGGGACAGGGTTCAACGAGCAGTACTTC.

This chain connects TRBV5-1 to TRBJ2-1; TRBD1 agrees at 7 bases. The CDR3 contains 15 residues. Per the germline V gene, CDR1 is SGHRS and CDR2 is YFSETQ. V lost 2 bases, J lost 10 bases, and 12 bases stayed unmatched. Here the CDR3 DNA reads TGCGCCAGCAGCTTCGACAGGGTGGGAATAATGGAGCAGTTCTTC. Protein sequence: CASSFDRVGIMEQFF.

V usage is TRBV4-2 and J usage is TRBJ1-2; possibly TRBD1 for D (5 bases). With 4 bases removed from V and 3 bases from J, the gap between germline ends came to 15 bases. The V gene's germline CDR1 is LGHNA and CDR2 YNFKEQ. The CDR3 is 15 amino acids. The CDR3 loop is CASSPGVRGDYGYTF. CDR3 sequence (DNA): TGTGCCAGCAGCCCGGGGGTCCGAGGGGACTATGGCTACACCTTC.

V gene TRBV7-9 combines with J gene TRBJ1-4; D is uncertain. The V end was cut by 2 bases, the J end by 6 bases, with 16 bases between. Germline lookup yields CDR1 SEHNR and CDR2 FQNEAQ (reference sequence). This CDR3 region has 16 residues. CDR3 sequence: CASSLRNSSRDEKLFF. In nucleotides, the CDR3 is TGTGCCAGCAGCTTACGTAACAGCTCTAGGGATGAAAAACTGTTTTTT.

This clonotype came up many times. V usage is TRBV3-1 and J usage is TRBJ2-7; 12 bases agree with TRBD2. Trimming cost V 4 bases and J 0 bases; bases outside gene matches: 13. From germline, CDR1 is LGHDT and CDR2 YNNKEL (reference sequence). CDR3 size: 19 residues. The CDR3 DNA is TGTGCCAGCAGCCTAGAAAGGACTAGCGGGGCTCGAGTCTCCTACGAGCAGTACTTC. Translated: CASSLERTSGARVSYEQYF.

This clonotype was counted only a few times. Relative to the germline gene, one junction end is altered; a read error may explain this. The rearrangement uses TRBV20-1 and TRBJ2-3; no firm D call. This CDR3 has 16 residues. Germline lookup yields CDR1 DFQATT and CDR2 SNEGSKA (reference sequence). As DNA, the CDR3 is TGCAATGCTAGAGATAAAGGTTTGTCTGGCACAGATACGCAGTATTTT. It translates to CNARDKGLSGTDTQYF.

This clonotype was detected many times. The chain links TRBV10-3 to TRBJ1-5; 8 nucleotides line up with TRBD1. V was pared by 10 bases and J by 3 bases, with 14 bases of the junction left unmatched. Germline V lookup: CDR1 ENHRY, CDR2 SYGVKD. The CDR3 loop spans 16 amino acids. The CDR3 DNA reads as TGTGCCACCAATCCCTTTCTGGACAGGGTCAATCAGCCCCAGCATTTT. Translation: CATNPFLDRVNQPQHF.